The clone carrying this T cell receptor beta chain has a count of ten or more. Sorting recovered naive CD8 T cells on a CD8+CD4-CCR7+CD45RA+ profile. The record originates from a study of molecular identifiers for immune sequencing clone quantification. TCRdb re-called the PCR reads with MiXCR, one entry per CDR3 protein. Of 40,000 to 50,000 distinct CDR3 sequences in the sample, under 25% were seen once. Trimming pared 4 bases from V and 0 bases from J, leaving 14 bases between. CDR1 and CDR2 from the germline V gene are WSHSY and SAAADI. The CDR3 is 16 amino acids. The sequence was obtained from a human donor in good health. Some libraries in this study had Jurkat cell RNA spiked in. Sample: naive CD8+ T cells from blood, with Jurkat cell RNA spiked in. The sample's subset: FACS-sorted CD8+CD4-CCR7+CD45RA+ naive T cells. The V and J genes are TRBV10-2 and TRBJ2-3; D is possibly TRBD1 (5 bases). This CDR3 reads CASSAPTETSTDTQYF. The DNA for the CDR3 is TGCGCCAGCAGTGCGCCGACAGAAACCAGCACAGATACGCAGTATTTT.